A selection of T cell receptor beta chains follows, all from one sample in a study of blood T cells in healthy people across ages. MiXCR, applied by TCRdb to the 5' RACE reads, yields one record per CDR3 protein. The sample holds nearly 800,000 distinct CDR3 sequences; more than 20% are singletons and the top ten take more than 3%. Separately, the same data were catalogued under a study of T cells of mothers and their children.

What was sequenced was blood. These receptors originate from a boy aged 10-17 years in good health. The CDR3 runs from the conserved cysteine through the conserved F or W. The order of the fields is clone size, V gene, J gene, D gene, CDR3 protein, CDR3 DNA. The D gene is left open where the match is weak. Expanded clones get a size class; other rows say once, few or many, or leave the size out.

abundance: few
v_gene: TRBV4-1
j_gene: TRBJ2-3
d_gene: NA
CDR3aa: CASSQDTAGVTDTQYF
CDR3nt: TGCGCCAGCAGCCAAGATACCGCAGGGGTCACAGATACGCAGTATTTT

abundance: NA
v_gene: TRBV7-9
j_gene: TRBJ1-4
d_gene: TRBD1
CDR3aa: CASSRMTGPAEKLFF
CDR3nt: TGTGCCAGCAGCCGGATGACAGGGCCGGCAGAAAAACTGTTTTTT

abundance: few
v_gene: TRBV25-1
j_gene: TRBJ1-2
d_gene: NA
CDR3aa: CASSELPNYGYTF
CDR3nt: TGTGCCAGCAGTGAGTTGCCCAACTATGGCTACACCTTC

abundance: few
v_gene: TRBV4-3
j_gene: TRBJ2-5
d_gene: TRBD2
CDR3aa: CASSQEGPGRAREAVETQYF
CDR3nt: TGCGCCAGCAGCCAAGAAGGTCCAGGGCGAGCGCGGGAGGCCGTGGAGACCCAGTACTTC

abundance: NA
v_gene: TRBV3-1
j_gene: TRBJ2-5
d_gene: NA
CDR3aa: CASSQGREKTQYF
CDR3nt: TGTGCCAGCAGCCAGGGAAGGGAGAAGACCCAGTACTTC

abundance: many
v_gene: TRBV20-1
j_gene: TRBJ2-6
d_gene: NA
CDR3aa: CSATEVSGANVLTF
CDR3nt: TGCAGTGCTACCGAGGTCTCTGGGGCCAACGTCCTGACTTTC

abundance: NA
v_gene: TRBV29-1
j_gene: TRBJ2-6
d_gene: TRBD1
CDR3aa: CSVETQGSSGANVLTF
CDR3nt: TGCAGCGTTGAAACACAGGGGAGCTCTGGGGCCAACGTCCTGACTTTC

abundance: NA
v_gene: TRBV29-1
j_gene: TRBJ2-7
d_gene: NA
CDR3aa: CSVESWGDSSYEQYF
CDR3nt: TGCAGCGTCGAAAGTTGGGGAGACTCTTCCTACGAGCAGTACTTC

abundance: NA
v_gene: TRBV27
j_gene: TRBJ2-3
d_gene: TRBD2
CDR3aa: CASSPLPDLAGLLDTQYF
CDR3nt: TGTGCCAGCAGTCCTTTACCGGATTTAGCGGGGTTATTAGATACGCAGTATTTT

abundance: NA
v_gene: TRBV27
j_gene: TRBJ1-5
d_gene: NA
CDR3aa: CASSLRSGDQPQHF
CDR3nt: TGTGCCAGCAGTTTAAGGTCAGGTGATCAGCCCCAGCATTTT

abundance: NA
v_gene: TRBV2
j_gene: TRBJ2-3
d_gene: NA
CDR3aa: CASREDMGTDTQYF
CDR3nt: TGTGCCAGCAGGGAGGACATGGGCACAGATACGCAGTATTTT